This T cell receptor beta chain comes out of a study of cytomegalovirus exposure and HLA in healthy donors. The germline gives CDR1 SGHTA, CDR2 FQGNSA. This CDR3 region has 16 residues. The ends were cut back, 4 bases at V and 2 bases at J, with 15 bases in the middle. As concerns this clone: Its antigen is still unknown.

Donors consisted of healthy bone marrow donors. The PCR employed 60 Vbeta primers together with 13 Jbeta primers. Using immunoSEQ multiplex PCR, the repertoire was profiled, and TCRdb retains in-frame clones only, with some absent. The sample includes around 70,000 clones, 70% to 80% seen only once; the top ten take 3%. Study-level points and caveats: The study recorded 164 TCR beta chains that were cytomegalovirus-associated.

This chain links TRBV7-2 with TRBJ1-3; D is possibly TRBD1 (6 bases). Sequenced input: PBMCs. The sequence derives from a girl between 5 and 17 years old in good health and CMV-seropositive. The DNA for the CDR3 is TGTGCCAGCAGCTGGAAAGACAGGCCAACTGGAAACACCATATATTTT. It translates to CASSWKDRPTGNTIYF.